These 3 T cell receptor beta chains came from one sample sequenced in a study of blood T cell repertoires in COVID-19 (dated by TCRdb to between 2020 and 2021). The library was produced with the immunoSEQ multiplex PCR assay. In its TCRdb copy, this immuneACCESS table keeps in-frame sequences only and misses some clones. Where compared with another copy, unresolved V genes explain less than half of these, and the others have no known cause. This sample is represented by more than 300,000 clones; over 75% of them were singletons. The ten largest clones take up 3.5% to 4.5% of the sample. What was sequenced was PBMCs or T cells enriched from blood (not recorded which). These receptors all stem from a man younger than 40 who had recovered from COVID-19.

This chain uses TRBV28 with TRBJ2-6, with D tentatively TRBD1 (5 bases). Between the trimmed V and J ends, which lost 3 bases and 4 bases, there was a span of 10 bases. The CDR3 consists of 15 residues. From germline, CDR1 is MDHEN and CDR2 SYDVKM. For the CDR3, the DNA is TGTGCCAGCAGTTTCCAGGGATCAGGGGCCAACGTCCTGACTTTC. This gives the protein CASSFQGSGANVLTF.

The V gene is TRBV18, the J gene TRBJ2-7, with a possible D match to TRBD1 (5 bases). Trimming removed 6 bases from V and 0 bases from J, with 15 bases in between. The CDR3 has 15 residues. CDR1 is KGHSH, CDR2 LQKENI, per germline. CDR3 DNA: TGTGCCAGCTCCCCCACGAGGACAACCTCCTACGAGCAGTACTTC. Translation gives CASSPTRTTSYEQYF.

The chain links TRBV19 to TRBJ2-1, with TRBD2 matching over 8 bases. With V trimmed by 1 base and J by 7 bases, 9 bases remained unmatched. The CDR3 has 16 residues. Looked up from germline, CDR1 is LNHDA and CDR2 is SQIVND (reference sequence). CDR3 sequence: CASSIGQTGGRNEQFF. The CDR3 region has the DNA TGTGCCAGTAGTATAGGCCAGACTGGCGGGAGGAATGAGCAGTTCTTC.